This note documents a single T cell receptor (beta chain) sequence. Its target is not known. Other DNA sequences within the sample encode an identical CDR3. This CDR3 contains 15 residues. Germline CDR1 SGHVS, CDR2 FQNEAQ. V dropped 0 bases and J dropped 3 bases, with 10 bases sitting between them. The sample is drawn from a study of shared clonotypes between healthy human individuals. On the study more broadly: Participating donors consisted of a couple of women and a few men aged 18 to 49.

Whole-study findings and limits: A handful of donors shared around 5.1% of their naive CD4 clonotypes. Rarefaction exposed incomplete sorted-subset sequencing despite large depth.

All of the donors resided in Nashville, Tennessee, and each was a Caucasian adult. Data came from immunoSEQ multiplex PCR; TCRdb stores just in-frame clones and leaves some out. The data hold roughly 2,500,000 clones, with 80% to 95% observed a single time. The V gene is TRBV7-8, the J gene TRBJ2-3; maybe TRBD2 (6 bases). The clonotype originates from a man younger than 30 in good health. Some clones in this sample may be carry-over from other donors' samples. Material for sequencing was naive CD4+ T cells from PBMCs. Sample subset: CD45RA+ positively selected. The CDR3 protein is CASSLASGRTDTQYF. The CDR3 region has the DNA TGTGCCAGCAGCTTAGCTAGCGGTAGAACAGATACGCAGTATTTT.